The 8 T cell receptor beta chains listed next were all sequenced from one sample in a study of cytomegalovirus exposure and HLA in healthy donors. Both 60 Vbeta primers and 13 Jbeta primers went into the PCR. Method: immunoSEQ multiplex PCR; TCRdb's copy keeps in-frame clones and lacks some. The table lists 95,000 to 150,000 clones, roughly a tenth of them singletons. The sample consisted of PBMCs. All receptors derive from a woman aged 18-35 years in good health and CMV-seropositive.

This clone was found a few times. This chain connects TRBV28 to TRBJ2-7; 12 bases align to TRBD2. Germline V gives CDR1 MDHEN, CDR2 SYDVKM. The J segment lost 7 bases and the V segment lost 2 bases, leaving 3 bases of the junction unmatched. The CDR3 is made up of 14 amino acids. The CDR3 is CASSLLAGGGEQYF. CDR3 nucleotide sequence: TGTGCCAGCAGTTTACTAGCGGGAGGGGGGGAGCAGTACTTC.

This chain links TRBV9 with TRBJ2-1, with D possibly matching TRBD2 (6 bases). There are 15 residues in the CDR3. Germline V gene sequence: CDR1 SGDLS, CDR2 YYNGEE. The V gene lost 5 bases and the J gene lost 3 bases, with 15 bases spanning the gap. The CDR3 DNA reads TGTGCCAGCAGAGCCACCCCGCGGGGCTACAATGAGCAGTTCTTC. Amino acid sequence: CASRATPRGYNEQFF.

This clone was observed a handful of times. This sequence joins TRBV7-8 and TRBJ2-2; 7 bases line up with TRBD1. The CDR3 has 15 residues. Germline CDR1 SGHVS, CDR2 FQNEAQ. V lost 4 bases, J lost 3 bases, and 5 bases stayed unmatched. CDR3: CASSSRDRYTGELFF. In DNA, the CDR3 is TGTGCCAGCAGCTCCCGGGACAGATACACCGGGGAGCTGTTTTTT.

The rearrangement uses TRBV5-5 and TRBJ2-1, with D unclear. Germline V lookup: CDR1 SGHKS, CDR2 YYEKEE (reference sequence). V was cut by 0 bases and J by 8 bases, with 9 bases left in between. The CDR3 is made up of 13 amino acids. The CDR3 sequence: CASSLAWAHEQFF. The CDR3 region has the DNA TGTGCCAGCAGCTTGGCCTGGGCCCATGAGCAGTTCTTC.

This clone was picked up a small number of times. This sequence joins TRBV9 and TRBJ2-3; 7 bases line up with TRBD2. Germline values: CDR1 SGDLS, CDR2 YYNGEE. The V gene end was trimmed by 5 bases and the J gene end by 2 bases; junction bases not matched to a gene: 8. The length of the CDR3 is 15 residues. CDR3 in DNA: TGTGCCAGCAGTACTAGCGACTTACTCACAGATACGCAGTATTTT. Translation gives CASSTSDLLTDTQYF.

The chain is built from TRBV30 and TRBJ2-1; D unclear. Trimming pared 8 bases from V and 2 bases from J, leaving 13 bases between. Looked up from germline, CDR1 is GTSNPN and CDR2 is SVGIG (reference sequence). There are 13 residues in the CDR3. This CDR3 is CASLPSTYNEQFF. The CDR3 DNA sequence: TGTGCCAGTCTCCCCAGTACCTACAATGAGCAGTTCTTC. The complete variable domain, with remaining parts taken from reference TRBV30 and TRBJ2-1, reads SQTIHQWPATLVQPVGSPLSLECTVEGTSNPNLYWYRQAAGRGLQLLFYSVGIGQISSEVPQNLSASRPQDRQFILSSKKLLLSDSGFYLCASLPSTYNEQFFGPGTRLTVL.

This clone has just a few counts. The chain links TRBV5-1 to TRBJ2-1, with 7 bases matching TRBD2. The CDR3 consists of 16 residues. Germline loops: CDR1 SGHRS, CDR2 YFSETQ. V was pared by 0 bases and J by 0 bases, with 3 bases of the junction left unmatched. CDR3 protein: CASSLEGGSSYNEQFF. The CDR3 nucleotides are TGCGCCAGCAGCTTGGAGGGCGGGAGCTCCTACAATGAGCAGTTCTTC. Based on the CDR3 plus reference TRBV5-1 and TRBJ2-1, the full variable domain is KAGVTQTPRYLIKTRGQQVTLSCSPISGHRSVSWYQQTPGQGLQFLFEYFSETQRNKGNFPGRFSGRQFSNSRSEMNVSTLELGDSALYLCASSLEGGSSYNEQFFGPGTRLTVL.

The J gene is TRBJ1-2, the V gene TRBV5-4, with TRBD1 matching over 9 bases. J lost 8 bases, V lost 4 bases, and 12 bases had no gene match. Germline V CDR1 and CDR2: SGHNT, YYREEE (reference sequence). The CDR3 covers 15 residues. The CDR3 here is CASSLPGQGLGGYTF. The CDR3 DNA is TGTGCCAGCAGCCTACCTGGACAGGGGTTAGGGGGCTACACCTTC.